This note documents a single T cell receptor (beta chain) sequence. These data are taken from a study of blood T cell repertoires in COVID-19. At the level of the study: PBMCs, B-cell-depleted T cells, or T cells provided the cDNA or gDNA that made up the material.

Germline V gives CDR1 SGHNT, CDR2 YYREEE (reference sequence). Between the trimmed V and J ends, which lost 0 bases and 5 bases, there was a span of 6 bases. CDR3 length: 12 amino acids. As originally analysed: Researchers report that nucleated cell counts were estimated from reference gene primer amplification. Produced via immunoSEQ multiplex PCR; TCRdb's table is partial and in-frame only. The V and J calls and clone size are taken from that table; D and trimming were inferred from the DNA. This table has over 350,000 clones, about 85% appearing once. Sequencing was performed on PBMCs or T cells enriched from blood (not recorded which). The rearrangement joins TRBV5-4 to TRBJ2-7, with D perhaps TRBD2 (5 bases). The TCR was taken from a woman between 18 and 29 years old with acute COVID-19. CDR3 in amino acids: CASSLVGDEQYF. CDR3 coding DNA: TGTGCCAGCAGCTTGGTCGGGGACGAGCAGTACTTC.